This T cell receptor (beta chain) was identified during a study of response to subunit inactivated influenza vaccine. Study-wide points: Authors suggested that a seasonal influenza vaccination recruits few new T cells each time.

One entry per CDR3 protein results from TCRdb running MiXCR on the RT-PCR reads. The sample carries about 170,000 distinct CDR3 sequences, less than 15% recorded once. This clonotype was counted between two and nine times. The antigen remains undetermined. J was trimmed by 5 bases and V by 3 bases; bases with no gene match: 10. The germline V gene has CDR1 MDHEN and CDR2 SYDVKM. The CDR3 has 16 amino acids. These data were also reused for a study on T cells expressing NK-cell markers. That report notes: The authors generated TCR beta cDNA through 5'RACE template switching with UMIs. Sorted CD3+CD56-NKG2C+, CD3+CD56+NKG2C- and CD3+CD56+NKG2C+ T cells were the source of the TCR beta repertoires. Seven of eight sequenced donors tested HCMV-seropositive; one tested seronegative.

The sequence was collected from a man aged 45-60 years who received an inactivated influenza vaccine. The material sequenced was CD8+ T cells sorted from PBMCs, taken 11 to 12 days after vaccination. The genes are TRBV28 and TRBJ2-7; 10 nucleotides match TRBD2. CDR3 nucleotide sequence: TGTGCCAGCAGTTTCTCACAAAGCGGGAGGGTCGACGAGCAGTACTTC. Its translation is CASSFSQSGRVDEQYF.